In its sample, the clone carrying this TCR beta chain was seen a few times. Its specificity is not known. The data were obtained in a study of CD8+ T cells in alopecia areata. Study details: For 6 to 18 months, tofacitinib was taken, and 6 months off drug followed. Study-wide results and caveats: Scalp lesions, especially in alopecia totalis/universalis, had higher clonality than normal scalp. Normal skin's resident alphabeta T cells are also sequenced in scalp samples.

Germline trimming cut 8 bases from V and 6 bases from J; bases unmatched to any gene: 6. This CDR3 has 15 residues. Peripheral blood and lesional scalp punch biopsies came from alopecia areata patients. Extracted RNA was reverse transcribed, and the resulting cDNA served as sequencing template. Some clones are missing from TCRdb's copy, which holds only in-frame ones; the method was immunoSEQ multiplex PCR. This table holds about 160,000 clones, approximately 45% found once. The rearrangement joins TRBV23-1 to TRBJ2-1; 14 nucleotides line up with TRBD2. TRBV23-1 is treated as an ORF (open reading frame) with a function not yet certain. This receptor was taken from a human donor with alopecia areata. The source material was CD4+ T cells sorted from blood. The CDR3 loop is CASRWGLAGANEQFF. DNA for the CDR3: TGCGCCAGCCGCTGGGGACTAGCGGGAGCCAATGAGCAGTTCTTC.